This T cell receptor beta chain is drawn from a study of T cell responses to AZD1222 COVID-19 vaccine. The CDR3 totals 15 residues. V lost 0 bases to trimming and J lost 6 bases, with 12 bases between them. Germline V gene data show CDR1 as SGHRS and CDR2 as YFSETQ. Assay used: immunoSEQ multiplex PCR; TCRdb lists only in-frame clones, some missing. Here the sample spans over 50,000 clones, about 80% being singletons. The chain recombines TRBV5-1 with TRBJ1-4; D ambiguous. The receptor's source is an adult who received the AZD1222 COVID-19 vaccine. This specimen was peripheral blood, taken 28 days after the second AZD1222 dose. The chain's CDR3 is CASSLATGSHEKLFF. The CDR3 DNA follows: TGCGCCAGCAGCTTGGCTACCGGGAGTCATGAAAAACTGTTTTTT.